The entry that follows covers one TCR beta chain sequence. Its antigen remains unknown. The data originate from a study of response to subunit inactivated influenza vaccine. Regarding the study as a whole: A suggestion made by the authors is that each seasonal influenza vaccination recruits few new T cells.

A single record per CDR3 protein comes from TCRdb applying MiXCR to the RT-PCR reads. The sample lists about 610,000 distinct CDR3 sequences, about 14% occurring once. The CDR3 totals 21 residues. The trim removed 4 bases at V and 2 bases at J, leaving 19 bases unmatched. The rearrangement links TRBV12-3 or TRBV12-4 to TRBJ2-3; 12 bases are a match to TRBD2. The receptor was isolated from a man between 50 and 59 years old who received an inactivated influenza vaccine. This material consisted of PBMCs from blood, taken about 11 days after vaccination. For the CDR3, the DNA is TGTGCCAGCAGTTCGCGAGGGAGACTAGCGGGGGAACCCGGGTCCACAGATACGCAGTATTTT. This translates into CASSSRGRLAGEPGSTDTQYF.